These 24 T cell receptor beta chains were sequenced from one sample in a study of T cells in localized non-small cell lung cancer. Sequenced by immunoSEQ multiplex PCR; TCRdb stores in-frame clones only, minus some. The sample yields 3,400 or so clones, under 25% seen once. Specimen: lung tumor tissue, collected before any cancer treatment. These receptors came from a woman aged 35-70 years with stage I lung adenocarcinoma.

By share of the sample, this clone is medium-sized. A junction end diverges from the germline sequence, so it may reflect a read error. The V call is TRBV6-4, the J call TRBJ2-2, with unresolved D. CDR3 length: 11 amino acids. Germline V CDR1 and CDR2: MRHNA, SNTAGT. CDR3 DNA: TGTGCCATCAGTGACACCGGGGAGCTGTTTTTT. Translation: CAISDTGELFF.

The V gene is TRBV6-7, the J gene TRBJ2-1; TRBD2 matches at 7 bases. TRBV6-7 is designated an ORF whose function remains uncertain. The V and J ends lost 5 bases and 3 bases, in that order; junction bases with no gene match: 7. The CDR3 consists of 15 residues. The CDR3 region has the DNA TGTGCCAGCAGTGACGATATAGCGGGCTACAATGAGCAGTTCTTC. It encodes CASSDDIAGYNEQFF.

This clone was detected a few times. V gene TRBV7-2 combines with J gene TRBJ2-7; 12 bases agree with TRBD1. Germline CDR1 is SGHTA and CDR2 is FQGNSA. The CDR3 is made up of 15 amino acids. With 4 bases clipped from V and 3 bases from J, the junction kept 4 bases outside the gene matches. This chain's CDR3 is CASSYGTGGGYEQYF. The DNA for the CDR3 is TGTGCCAGCAGCTACGGGACAGGGGGCGGCTACGAGCAGTACTTC.

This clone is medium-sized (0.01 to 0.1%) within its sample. CDR3 bases: TGCGCCAGCAGCAACCCCGGGACGAGTACCTACAATGAGCAGTTCTTC. It encodes CASSNPGTSTYNEQFF. This sequence joins TRBV5-1 and TRBJ2-1; tentatively, D is TRBD1 or TRBD2 (5 bases each). The germline V gene encodes CDR1 SGHRS and CDR2 YFSETQ. This CDR3 has 16 amino acids. V lost 4 bases to trimming and J lost 2 bases, with 16 bases between them.

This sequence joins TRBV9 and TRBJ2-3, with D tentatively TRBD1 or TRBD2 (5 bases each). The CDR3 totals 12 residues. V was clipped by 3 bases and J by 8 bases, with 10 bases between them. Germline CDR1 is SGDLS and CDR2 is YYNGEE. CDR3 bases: TGTGCCAGCAGCGGGGACCCAGGTACGCAGTATTTT. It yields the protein CASSGDPGTQYF.

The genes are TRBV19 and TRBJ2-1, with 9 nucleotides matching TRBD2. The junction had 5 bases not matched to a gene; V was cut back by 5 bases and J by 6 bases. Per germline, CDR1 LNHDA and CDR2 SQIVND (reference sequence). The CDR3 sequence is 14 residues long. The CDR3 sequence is CASSRRGGINEQFF. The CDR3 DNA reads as TGTGCCAGTAGTCGGCGGGGGGGGATCAATGAGCAGTTCTTC.

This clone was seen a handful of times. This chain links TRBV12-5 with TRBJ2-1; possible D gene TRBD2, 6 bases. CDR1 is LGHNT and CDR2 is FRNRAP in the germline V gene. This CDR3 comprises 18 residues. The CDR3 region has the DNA TGTGCCAATCAGTACTTGGGGAGATCGGCGGGAAGCTACAATGAGCAGTTCTTC. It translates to CANQYLGRSAGSYNEQFF.

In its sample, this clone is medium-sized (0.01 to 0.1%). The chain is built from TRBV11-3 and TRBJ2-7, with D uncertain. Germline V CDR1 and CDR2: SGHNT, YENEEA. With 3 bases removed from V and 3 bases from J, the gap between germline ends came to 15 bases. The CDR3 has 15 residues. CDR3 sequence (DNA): TGTGCCAGCAGCTTGAACCCCACCAAATACTACGAGCAGTACTTC. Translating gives CASSLNPTKYYEQYF.

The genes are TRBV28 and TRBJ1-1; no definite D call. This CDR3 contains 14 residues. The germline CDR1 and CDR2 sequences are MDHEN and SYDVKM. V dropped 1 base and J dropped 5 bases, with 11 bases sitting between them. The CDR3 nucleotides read TGTGCCAGCAGTTTATTGCCCTCGGGGACTGAAGCTTTCTTT. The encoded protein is CASSLLPSGTEAFF.

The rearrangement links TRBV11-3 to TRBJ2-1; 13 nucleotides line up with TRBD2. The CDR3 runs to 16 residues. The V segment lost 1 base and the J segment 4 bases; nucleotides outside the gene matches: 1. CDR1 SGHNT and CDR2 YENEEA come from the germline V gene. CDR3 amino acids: CASSLVTSGRYNEQFF. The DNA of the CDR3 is TGTGCCAGCAGCTTAGTGACTAGCGGGAGGTACAATGAGCAGTTCTTC.

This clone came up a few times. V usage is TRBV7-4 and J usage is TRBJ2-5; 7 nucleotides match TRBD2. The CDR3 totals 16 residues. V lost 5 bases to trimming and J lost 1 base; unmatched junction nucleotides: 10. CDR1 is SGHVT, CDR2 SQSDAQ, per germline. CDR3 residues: CASSANPTSPQETQYF. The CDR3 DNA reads TGTGCCAGCAGCGCAAATCCGACTAGCCCCCAAGAGACCCAGTACTTC.

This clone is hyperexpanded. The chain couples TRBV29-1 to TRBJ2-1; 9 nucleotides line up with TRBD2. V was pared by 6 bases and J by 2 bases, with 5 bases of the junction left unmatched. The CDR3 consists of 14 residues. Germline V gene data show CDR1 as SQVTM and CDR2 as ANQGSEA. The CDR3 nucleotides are TGCAGCGTGTCCGGGACTAGCACCTACAATGAGCAGTTCTTC. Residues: CSVSGTSTYNEQFF.

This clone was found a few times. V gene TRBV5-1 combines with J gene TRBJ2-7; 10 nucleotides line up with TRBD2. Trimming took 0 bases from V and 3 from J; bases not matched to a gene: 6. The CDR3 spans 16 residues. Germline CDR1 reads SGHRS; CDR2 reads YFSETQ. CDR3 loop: CASSLDGSGGNYEQYF. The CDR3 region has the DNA TGCGCCAGCAGCTTGGACGGTAGCGGGGGGAACTACGAGCAGTACTTC.

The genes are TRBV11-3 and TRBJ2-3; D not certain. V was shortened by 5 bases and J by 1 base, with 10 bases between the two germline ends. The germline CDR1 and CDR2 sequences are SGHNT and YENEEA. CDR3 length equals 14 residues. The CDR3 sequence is CASSRRGGTDTQYF. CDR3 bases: TGTGCCAGCAGCCGTCGCGGTGGCACAGATACGCAGTATTTT.

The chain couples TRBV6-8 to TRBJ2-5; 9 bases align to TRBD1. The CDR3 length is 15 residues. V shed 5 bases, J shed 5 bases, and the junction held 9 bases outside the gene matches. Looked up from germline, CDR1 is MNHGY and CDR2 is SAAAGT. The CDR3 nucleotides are TGTGCCAGCAGTGTAACAGGGGGCGCGGGTGAGACCCAGTACTTC. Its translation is CASSVTGGAGETQYF.

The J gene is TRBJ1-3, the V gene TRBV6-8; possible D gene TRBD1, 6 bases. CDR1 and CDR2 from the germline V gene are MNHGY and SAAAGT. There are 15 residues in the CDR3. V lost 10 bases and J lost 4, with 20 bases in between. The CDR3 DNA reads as TGTGCCATCAAGGGGGGATCAGGTACAGGAAACACCATATATTTT. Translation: CAIKGGSGTGNTIYF.

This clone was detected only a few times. CDR3 protein: CATGRDTDTQYF. The CDR3 DNA reads as TGTGCCACCGGGCGGGACACAGATACGCAGTATTTT. V usage is TRBV6-8 and J usage is TRBJ2-3; weak D call: TRBD2 (6 bases). CDR1 and CDR2 from the germline V gene are MNHGY and SAAAGT. V was pared by 10 bases and J by 2 bases, with 10 bases between. CDR3 length: 12 residues.

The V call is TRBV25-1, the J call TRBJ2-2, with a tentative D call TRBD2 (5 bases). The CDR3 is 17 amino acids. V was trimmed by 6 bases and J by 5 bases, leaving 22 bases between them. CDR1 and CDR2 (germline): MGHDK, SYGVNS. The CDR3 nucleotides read TGTGCCAGCAGCCGGTCGTATCTACGGGGTAAAACCGGGGAGCTGTTTTTT. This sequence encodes CASSRSYLRGKTGELFF.

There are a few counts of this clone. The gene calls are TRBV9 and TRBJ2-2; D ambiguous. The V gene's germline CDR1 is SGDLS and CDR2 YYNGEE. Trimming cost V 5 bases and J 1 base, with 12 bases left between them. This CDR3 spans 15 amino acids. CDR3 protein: CASRKGNLNTGELFF. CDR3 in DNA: TGTGCCAGCAGGAAGGGTAACTTGAACACCGGGGAGCTGTTTTTT.

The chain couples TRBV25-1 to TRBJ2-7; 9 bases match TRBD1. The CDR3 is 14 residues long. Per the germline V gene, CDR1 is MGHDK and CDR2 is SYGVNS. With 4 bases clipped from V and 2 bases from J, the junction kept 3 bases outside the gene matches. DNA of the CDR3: TGTGCCAGCAGTGCATACAGGGGGCCCTACGAGCAGTACTTC. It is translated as CASSAYRGPYEQYF.

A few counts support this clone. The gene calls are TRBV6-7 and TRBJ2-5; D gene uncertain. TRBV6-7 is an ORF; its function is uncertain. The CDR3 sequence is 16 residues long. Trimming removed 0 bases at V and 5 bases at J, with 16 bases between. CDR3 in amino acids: CASSYSDRALGETQYF. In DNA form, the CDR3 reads TGTGCCAGCAGTTACTCGGACCGGGCCCTAGGGGAGACCCAGTACTTC.

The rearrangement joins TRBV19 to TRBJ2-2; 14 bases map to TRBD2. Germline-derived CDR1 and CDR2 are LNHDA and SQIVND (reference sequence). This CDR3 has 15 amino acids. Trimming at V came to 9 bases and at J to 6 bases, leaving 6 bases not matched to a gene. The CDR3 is CASSGTSGGSGELFF. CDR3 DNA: TGTGCCAGCTCAGGGACTAGCGGGGGTTCCGGGGAGCTGTTTTTT.

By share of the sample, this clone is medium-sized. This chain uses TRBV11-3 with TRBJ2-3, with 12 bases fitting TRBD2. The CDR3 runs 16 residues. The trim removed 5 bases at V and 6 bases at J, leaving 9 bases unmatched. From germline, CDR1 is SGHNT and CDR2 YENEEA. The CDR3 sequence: CASSPQIGLAGDTQYF. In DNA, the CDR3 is TGTGCCAGCAGCCCCCAAATCGGACTAGCGGGGGATACGCAGTATTTT.

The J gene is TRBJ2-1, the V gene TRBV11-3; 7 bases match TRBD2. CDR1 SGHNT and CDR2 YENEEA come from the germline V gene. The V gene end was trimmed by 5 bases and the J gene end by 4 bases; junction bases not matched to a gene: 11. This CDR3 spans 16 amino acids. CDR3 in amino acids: CASSQFPGTTYNEQFF. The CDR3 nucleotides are TGTGCCAGCAGCCAGTTCCCCGGGACTACATACAATGAGCAGTTCTTC.